This T cell receptor beta chain came from a study of T cells in Graves' hyperthyroidism and ophthalmopathy. Germline V lookup: CDR1 SGHAT, CDR2 FQNNGV. The CDR3 covers 17 residues. V lost 2 bases, J lost 0 bases, and 6 bases stayed unmatched. Diagnoses used clinical symptoms, serum thyroxine and TRAb, thyroid ultrasound and orbital computed tomography. Blood from later-ophthalmopathy patients was taken at first hyperthyroidism diagnosis. This clonotype occurred many times. Amplification of TCR beta CDR3 regions was performed using RNA transcripts as template. The HTBI primer set was used in a first-round RT-PCR of the TCR CDR3. TCRdb reanalysed the multiplex PCR reads using MiXCR and keeps one entry per CDR3 protein. The table includes about 290,000 distinct CDR3 sequences, roughly 15% detected once.

The receptor was isolated from a woman in her 30s with Graves' hyperthyroidism that later progressed to Graves' ophthalmopathy. V usage is TRBV11-2 and J usage is TRBJ2-1, with TRBD1 matching 8 bases. Specimen: blood. CDR3 DNA sequence: TGTGCCAGCAGCTTACAGACAGGGGTCTCCTCCTACAATGAGCAGTTCTTC. Protein sequence: CASSLQTGVSSYNEQFF.